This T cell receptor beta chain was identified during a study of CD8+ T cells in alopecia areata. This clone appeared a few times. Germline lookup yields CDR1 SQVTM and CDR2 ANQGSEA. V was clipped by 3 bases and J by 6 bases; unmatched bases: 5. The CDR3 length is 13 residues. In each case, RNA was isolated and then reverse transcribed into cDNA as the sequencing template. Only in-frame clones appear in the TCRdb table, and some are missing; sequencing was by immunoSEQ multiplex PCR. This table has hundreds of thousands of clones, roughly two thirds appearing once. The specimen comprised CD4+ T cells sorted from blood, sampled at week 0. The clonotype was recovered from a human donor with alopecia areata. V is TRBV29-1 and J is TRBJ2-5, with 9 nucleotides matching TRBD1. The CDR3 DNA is TGCAGCGTTGATAACAGGGGGCTGAAGACCCAGTACTTC. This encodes CSVDNRGLKTQYF.